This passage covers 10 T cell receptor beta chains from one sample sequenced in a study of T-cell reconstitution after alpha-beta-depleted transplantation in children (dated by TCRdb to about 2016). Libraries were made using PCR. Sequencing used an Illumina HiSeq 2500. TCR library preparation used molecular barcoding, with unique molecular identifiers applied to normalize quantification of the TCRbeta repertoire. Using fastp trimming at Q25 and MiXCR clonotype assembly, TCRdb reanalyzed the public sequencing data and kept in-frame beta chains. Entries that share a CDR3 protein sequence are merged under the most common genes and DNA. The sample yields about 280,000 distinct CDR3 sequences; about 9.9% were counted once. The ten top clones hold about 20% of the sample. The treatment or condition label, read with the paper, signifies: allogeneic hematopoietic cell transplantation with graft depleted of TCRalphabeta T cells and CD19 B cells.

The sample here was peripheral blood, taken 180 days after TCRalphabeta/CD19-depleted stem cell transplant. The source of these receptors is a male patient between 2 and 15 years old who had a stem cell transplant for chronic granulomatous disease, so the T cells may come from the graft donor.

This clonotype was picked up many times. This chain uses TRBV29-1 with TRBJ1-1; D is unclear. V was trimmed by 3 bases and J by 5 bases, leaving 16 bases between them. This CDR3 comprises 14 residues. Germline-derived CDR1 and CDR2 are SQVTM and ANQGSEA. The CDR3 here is CSVDRRLGKTEAFF. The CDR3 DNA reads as TGCAGCGTTGATCGTCGCTTAGGCAAGACTGAAGCTTTCTTT.

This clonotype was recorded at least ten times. The CDR3 here is CSAHTPGRLAKNIQYF. The CDR3 DNA is TGCAGTGCACACACCCCGGGACGCCTAGCCAAAAACATTCAGTACTTC. This rearrangement joins TRBV20-1 to TRBJ2-4, with D perhaps given as TRBD1 or TRBD2 (5 bases each). Between the trimmed V and J ends, which lost 6 bases and 0 bases, there was a span of 18 bases. This CDR3 region has 16 residues. The V gene's germline CDR1 is DFQATT and CDR2 SNEGSKA (reference sequence).

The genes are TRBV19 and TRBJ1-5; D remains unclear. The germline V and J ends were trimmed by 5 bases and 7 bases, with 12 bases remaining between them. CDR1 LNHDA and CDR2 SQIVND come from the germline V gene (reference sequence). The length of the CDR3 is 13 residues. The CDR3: CASSPRTWQPQHF. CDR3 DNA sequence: TGTGCCAGTAGTCCCCGGACTTGGCAGCCCCAGCATTTT.

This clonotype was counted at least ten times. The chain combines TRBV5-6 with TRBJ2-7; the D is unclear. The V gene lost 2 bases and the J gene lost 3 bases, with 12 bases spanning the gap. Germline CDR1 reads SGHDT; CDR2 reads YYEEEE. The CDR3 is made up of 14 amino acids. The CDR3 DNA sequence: TGTGCCAGCAGCTTCACAACGGGTGTCTACGAGCAGTACTTC. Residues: CASSFTTGVYEQYF.

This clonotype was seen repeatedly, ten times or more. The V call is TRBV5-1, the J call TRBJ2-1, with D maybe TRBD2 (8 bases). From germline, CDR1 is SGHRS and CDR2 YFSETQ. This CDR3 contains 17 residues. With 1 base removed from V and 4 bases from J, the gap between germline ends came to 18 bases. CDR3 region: CASSLRSGGQIYNEQFF. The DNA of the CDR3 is TGCGCCAGCAGCTTGAGGAGCGGGGGACAGATTTACAATGAGCAGTTCTTC.

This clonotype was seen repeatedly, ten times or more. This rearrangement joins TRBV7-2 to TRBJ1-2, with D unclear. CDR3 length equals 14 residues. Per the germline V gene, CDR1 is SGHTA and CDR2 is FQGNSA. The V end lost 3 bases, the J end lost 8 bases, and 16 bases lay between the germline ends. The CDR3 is CASSLGVRARGYTF. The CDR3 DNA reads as TGTGCCAGCAGCTTGGGCGTCCGCGCACGCGGCTACACCTTC.

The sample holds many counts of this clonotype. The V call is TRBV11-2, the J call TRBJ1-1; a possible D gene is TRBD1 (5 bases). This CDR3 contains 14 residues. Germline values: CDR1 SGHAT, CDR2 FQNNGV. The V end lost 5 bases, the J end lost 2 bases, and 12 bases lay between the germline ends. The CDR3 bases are TGTGCCAGCAGCACCGGGACGGTAAACACTGAAGCTTTCTTT. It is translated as CASSTGTVNTEAFF.

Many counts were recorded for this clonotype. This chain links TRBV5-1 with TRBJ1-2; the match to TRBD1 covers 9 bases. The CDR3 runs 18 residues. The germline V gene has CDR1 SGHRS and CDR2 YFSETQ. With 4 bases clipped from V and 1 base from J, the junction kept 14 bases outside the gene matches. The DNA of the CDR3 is TGCGCCAGCAGCAAACCGACAGGGGGTAAACCGGGTAACTATGGCTACACCTTC. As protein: CASSKPTGGKPGNYGYTF.

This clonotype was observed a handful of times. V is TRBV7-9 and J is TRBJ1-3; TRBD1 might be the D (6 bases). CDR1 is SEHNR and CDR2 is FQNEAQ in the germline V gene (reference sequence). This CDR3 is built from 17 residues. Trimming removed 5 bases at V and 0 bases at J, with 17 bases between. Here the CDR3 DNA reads TGTGCCAGCAGCCCCCCACCCGACAGGTTCTCTGGAAACACCATATATTTT. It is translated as CASSPPPDRFSGNTIYF.

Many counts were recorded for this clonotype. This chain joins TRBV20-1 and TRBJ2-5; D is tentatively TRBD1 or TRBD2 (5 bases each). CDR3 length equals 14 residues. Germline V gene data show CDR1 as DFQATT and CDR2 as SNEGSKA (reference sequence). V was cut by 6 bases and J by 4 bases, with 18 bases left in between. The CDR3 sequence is CSATDTGAGETQYF. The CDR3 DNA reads TGCAGTGCCACTGATACCGGGGCGGGAGAGACCCAGTACTTC.